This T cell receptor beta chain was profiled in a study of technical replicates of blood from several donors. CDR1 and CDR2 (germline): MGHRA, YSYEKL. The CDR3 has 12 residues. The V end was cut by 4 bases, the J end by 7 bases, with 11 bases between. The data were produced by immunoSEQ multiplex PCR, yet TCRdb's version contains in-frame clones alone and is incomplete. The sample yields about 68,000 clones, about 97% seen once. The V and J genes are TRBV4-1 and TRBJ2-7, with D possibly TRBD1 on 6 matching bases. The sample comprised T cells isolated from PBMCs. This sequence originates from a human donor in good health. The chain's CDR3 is CASSPQGWEQYF. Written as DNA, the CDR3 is TGCGCCAGCAGCCCACAGGGTTGGGAGCAGTACTTC.